The 21 T cell receptor beta chains reported below all come from one sample, sequenced in a study of glioma-infiltrating T cells (dated by TCRdb to about 2016). The reads were generated on an Illumina MiSeq. The iRepertoire nested amplicon-rescue multiplex PCR (arm-PCR) platform was used to amplify TCR alpha and beta CDR3 regions from RNA. Starting from the raw public reads, TCRdb applied fastp trimming at Q25, assembled clones with MiXCR and retained in-frame beta chains. All rows with the same CDR3 protein become a single entry with the most common DNA and genes. In all, the sample holds around 43,000 distinct CDR3 sequences, and 20% to 25% of those were seen once. 6% to 7% of the sample goes to the ten largest clones. The sequencing input was glioma tissue, nonneoplastic brain tissue, or PBMCs (not recorded which). These receptors came from a human donor with low-grade glioma or glioblastoma, undergoing nonglioma brain surgery, or in good health (not recorded which).

This clonotype was seen at least ten times. This chain uses TRBV20-1 with TRBJ2-2, with a weak D call TRBD1 (5 bases). Germline CDR1 reads DFQATT; CDR2 reads SNEGSKA (reference sequence). V was trimmed by 1 base and J by 4 bases, leaving 10 bases between them. This CDR3 region has 14 residues. The CDR3 DNA reads as TGCAGTGCTAGAGCCGGACATTCCACCGGGGAGCTGTTTTTT. It yields the protein CSARAGHSTGELFF.

Many counts were recorded for this clonotype. V gene TRBV28 combines with J gene TRBJ2-7; D is unresolved. Between the trimmed V and J ends, which lost 4 bases and 5 bases, there was a span of 18 bases. Germline V gene data show CDR1 as MDHEN and CDR2 as SYDVKM. The CDR3 loop spans 15 amino acids. The CDR3 sequence: CASSSPGRVENEQYF. The CDR3 DNA reads TGTGCCAGCAGTTCCCCCGGCCGGGTAGAAAACGAGCAGTACTTC.

This clonotype was seen ten or more times. V and J are TRBV2 and TRBJ1-5, with D unresolved. The V end was cut by 4 bases, the J end by 0 bases, with 7 bases between. Germline-derived CDR1 and CDR2 are SNHLY and FYNNEI. The CDR3 has 14 residues. The CDR3 here is CASSASNSNQPQHF. CDR3 coding DNA: TGTGCCAGCAGTGCGTCGAATAGCAATCAGCCCCAGCATTTT.

For this clonotype: This may come from a read error, since a much larger clone is one base off. The chain combines TRBV14 with TRBJ2-7; D gene ambiguous. Germline V gene lookup returns CDR1 SGHDN and CDR2 FVKESK. The CDR3 runs to 11 residues. The CDR3 here is CASSQFRERYF. In DNA form, the CDR3 reads TGTGCCAGCAGCCAATTTCGCGAGCGGTACTTC.

As to this clonotype: Since a much larger clone is just one base distant, this may be a read error. The genes are TRBV11-3 and TRBJ2-5; TRBD2 aligns across 8 bases. The CDR3 extends over 15 amino acids. The germline V gene encodes CDR1 SGHNT and CDR2 YENEEA. As DNA, the CDR3 is TGTGCCAGCAGCGCGAGACTAGCGTTCCAAGGGACCCAGTACTTC. Translated, it gives CASSARLAFQGTQYF. The full variable domain, with the rest looked up from reference TRBV11-3 and TRBJ2-5, is EAGVVQSPRYKIIEKKQPVAFWCNPISGHNTLYWYLQNLGQGPELLIRYENEEAVDDSQLPKDRFSAERLKGVDSTLKIQPAELGDSAVYLCASSARLAFQGTQYFGPGTRLLVL.

There are many counts of this clonotype. The genes are TRBV12-3 or TRBV12-4 and TRBJ2-7, with D perhaps TRBD2 (5 bases). Trimming pared 3 bases from V and 5 bases from J, leaving 5 bases between. CDR3 length: 11 residues. The CDR3 DNA sequence: TGTGCCAGCAGTTTCGGGGACGAGCAGTACTTC. It codes for CASSFGDEQYF.

This clonotype was recorded a few times. V is TRBV5-1 and J is TRBJ1-4; possibly TRBD1 for D (6 bases). Trimming left V 3 bases short and J 8 bases short, with 17 bases between. The CDR3 consists of 15 residues. The germline V gene encodes CDR1 SGHRS and CDR2 YFSETQ. The CDR3 sequence is CASSSLPGEGEKLFF. The CDR3 nucleotides are TGCGCCAGCAGCTCCTTACCAGGGGAAGGCGAAAAACTGTTTTTT.

The table lists this clonotype with many counts. CDR3 bases: TGTGCCAGCAGTCCCCGCAGGACAGGGGACACCGGGGAGCTGTTTTTT. This gives the protein CASSPRRTGDTGELFF. V gene TRBV12-3 or TRBV12-4 combines with J gene TRBJ2-2; 9 nucleotides match TRBD1. The trim removed 5 bases at V and 3 bases at J, leaving 7 bases unmatched. This CDR3 comprises 16 residues.

A word on this clonotype: A much larger clone sits a single nucleotide away, making a read error possible. The V call is TRBV29-1, the J call TRBJ2-6, with D possibly being TRBD1 (5 bases). The V gene's germline CDR1 is SQVTM and CDR2 ANQGSEA. The CDR3 loop spans 16 amino acids. The DNA for the CDR3 is TGCAGCGCCTCTCAGGGTTCAGGCTCTGGGGCCAACGTCCTGGCTTTC. Translating gives CSASQGSGSGANVLAF.

This clonotype was recorded many times. The rearrangement joins TRBV6-2 or TRBV6-3 to TRBJ1-2; D is uncertain. The CDR3 spans 15 residues. Trimming pared 7 bases from V and 0 bases from J, leaving 15 bases between. Germline V gene data show CDR1 as MNHEY and CDR2 as SVGEGT. The CDR3 DNA sequence: TGTGCCAGCAACTCACTGGCCTTGGCTAACTATGGCTACACCTTC. Translated: CASNSLALANYGYTF.

Notes on this clonotype: Since a much larger clone is just one base distant, this may be a read error. This chain joins TRBV5-4 and TRBJ1-5; D call uncertain. CDR3 size: 14 residues. Germline lookup yields CDR1 SGHNT and CDR2 YYREEE (reference sequence). The CDR3 DNA is TGTGTCAGCAGCTTGGACGGTTTATTGGGGCCCCAGCATTTT. Translated, it gives CVSSLDGLLGPQHF.

This clonotype showed up just a few times. The genes are TRBV3-1 and TRBJ1-2; 8 positions match TRBD1. Germline assignment: CDR1 LGHDT and CDR2 YNNKEL (reference sequence). J was trimmed by 6 bases and V by 0 bases; bases with no gene match: 0. CDR3 length equals 13 residues. The CDR3 here is CASSQETGDGYTF. The CDR3 DNA follows: TGTGCCAGCAGCCAAGAGACAGGGGATGGCTACACCTTC.

This clonotype was seen at least ten times. The genes are TRBV2 and TRBJ2-3; D is uncertain. The germline gives CDR1 SNHLY, CDR2 FYNNEI. Trimming pared 0 bases from V and 3 bases from J, leaving 10 bases between. This CDR3 comprises 15 residues. In DNA form, the CDR3 reads TGTGCCAGCAGTGAAGCACGGGTTCTTACAGATACGCAGTATTTT. Translating gives CASSEARVLTDTQYF.

This clonotype was recorded at least ten times. V and J are TRBV4-1 and TRBJ2-1, with TRBD2 matching 10 bases. The CDR3 contains 14 residues. Germline V gene data show CDR1 as MGHRA and CDR2 as YSYEKL. After removal of 2 bases from V and 7 bases from J, the junction contained 2 bases not matched to a gene. DNA for the CDR3: TGCGCCAGCAGCCAACTAGCGGGGGATAATGAGCAGTTCTTC. Translation gives CASSQLAGDNEQFF.

This clonotype was found many times. The chain employs TRBV7-9 and TRBJ2-1, with 11 bases aligning to TRBD2. V lost 7 bases to trimming and J lost 10 bases; unmatched junction nucleotides: 6. CDR3 length: 13 amino acids. Germline V CDR1 and CDR2: SEHNR, FQNEAQ (reference sequence). The CDR3 sequence: CASILAGELEQFF. CDR3 coding DNA: TGTGCCAGCATACTAGCGGGAGAATTGGAGCAGTTCTTC.

V and J are TRBV4-1 and TRBJ2-1, with a possible D match to TRBD2 (6 bases). CDR3 length: 17 residues. V shed 1 base and J shed 10 bases, with 23 bases lying between them. The germline V gene encodes CDR1 MGHRA and CDR2 YSYEKL. CDR3: CASSQGGDGTPNLEQFF. CDR3 nucleotides: TGCGCCAGCAGCCAAGGGGGGGACGGAACTCCTAATCTGGAGCAGTTCTTC.

This clonotype showed up many times. This chain connects TRBV20-1 to TRBJ2-5; no firm D call. Germline values: CDR1 DFQATT, CDR2 SNEGSKA (reference sequence). V was pared by 6 bases and J by 5 bases, with 10 bases between. This CDR3 comprises 11 residues. CDR3 nucleotides: TGCAGTGCCACTCCCAAGGAGACCCAGTACTTC. Amino acids: CSATPKETQYF.

In the case of this clonotype: A read error may explain this, as a much larger clone is one base away. The chain uses TRBV7-2 and TRBJ2-5; 9 nucleotides match TRBD2. Trimming removed 1 base from V and 4 bases from J; junction bases left unmatched: 10. The germline V gene encodes CDR1 SGHTA and CDR2 FQGNSA. The CDR3 consists of 17 residues. DNA for the CDR3: TGTGCCAGCAGCTTAGGGATTAGCGGGGGCAACGGAGAGACCCAGTACTTC. This gives the protein CASSLGISGGNGETQYF.

This rearrangement joins TRBV29-1 to TRBJ2-1; perhaps TRBD2 as D (5 bases). The CDR3 contains 15 residues. Germline CDR1 and CDR2: SQVTM and ANQGSEA. V was cut by 5 bases and J by 7 bases, with 21 bases left in between. This chain's CDR3 is CSVNAWTSATNEQFF. The CDR3 bases are TGCAGCGTTAATGCCTGGACTTCGGCTACAAATGAGCAGTTCTTC.

This clonotype has ten or more counts. Germline is not matched at one junction end, which may reflect a read error. The genes are TRBV15 and TRBJ2-1; possibly TRBD2 for D (6 bases). The CDR3 covers 17 residues. Germline V lookup: CDR1 LNHNV, CDR2 YYDKDF (reference sequence). The chain's CDR3 is CATSRDSRDLPYNEQLF. The CDR3 DNA is TGTGCCACCAGCAGAGATTCAAGGGACTTGCCATACAATGAGCAGCTCTTC.

This clonotype appeared many times. The chain couples TRBV27 to TRBJ2-1, with 7 bases fitting TRBD1. Looked up from germline, CDR1 is MNHEY and CDR2 is SMNVEV (reference sequence). This CDR3 has 18 amino acids. V lost 7 bases and J lost 0; bases outside the gene matches: 15. In DNA, the CDR3 is TGTGCCAGCACCAACGACCGGACAGGCACTAGCTCCTACAATGAGCAGTTCTTC. Its protein is CASTNDRTGTSSYNEQFF.